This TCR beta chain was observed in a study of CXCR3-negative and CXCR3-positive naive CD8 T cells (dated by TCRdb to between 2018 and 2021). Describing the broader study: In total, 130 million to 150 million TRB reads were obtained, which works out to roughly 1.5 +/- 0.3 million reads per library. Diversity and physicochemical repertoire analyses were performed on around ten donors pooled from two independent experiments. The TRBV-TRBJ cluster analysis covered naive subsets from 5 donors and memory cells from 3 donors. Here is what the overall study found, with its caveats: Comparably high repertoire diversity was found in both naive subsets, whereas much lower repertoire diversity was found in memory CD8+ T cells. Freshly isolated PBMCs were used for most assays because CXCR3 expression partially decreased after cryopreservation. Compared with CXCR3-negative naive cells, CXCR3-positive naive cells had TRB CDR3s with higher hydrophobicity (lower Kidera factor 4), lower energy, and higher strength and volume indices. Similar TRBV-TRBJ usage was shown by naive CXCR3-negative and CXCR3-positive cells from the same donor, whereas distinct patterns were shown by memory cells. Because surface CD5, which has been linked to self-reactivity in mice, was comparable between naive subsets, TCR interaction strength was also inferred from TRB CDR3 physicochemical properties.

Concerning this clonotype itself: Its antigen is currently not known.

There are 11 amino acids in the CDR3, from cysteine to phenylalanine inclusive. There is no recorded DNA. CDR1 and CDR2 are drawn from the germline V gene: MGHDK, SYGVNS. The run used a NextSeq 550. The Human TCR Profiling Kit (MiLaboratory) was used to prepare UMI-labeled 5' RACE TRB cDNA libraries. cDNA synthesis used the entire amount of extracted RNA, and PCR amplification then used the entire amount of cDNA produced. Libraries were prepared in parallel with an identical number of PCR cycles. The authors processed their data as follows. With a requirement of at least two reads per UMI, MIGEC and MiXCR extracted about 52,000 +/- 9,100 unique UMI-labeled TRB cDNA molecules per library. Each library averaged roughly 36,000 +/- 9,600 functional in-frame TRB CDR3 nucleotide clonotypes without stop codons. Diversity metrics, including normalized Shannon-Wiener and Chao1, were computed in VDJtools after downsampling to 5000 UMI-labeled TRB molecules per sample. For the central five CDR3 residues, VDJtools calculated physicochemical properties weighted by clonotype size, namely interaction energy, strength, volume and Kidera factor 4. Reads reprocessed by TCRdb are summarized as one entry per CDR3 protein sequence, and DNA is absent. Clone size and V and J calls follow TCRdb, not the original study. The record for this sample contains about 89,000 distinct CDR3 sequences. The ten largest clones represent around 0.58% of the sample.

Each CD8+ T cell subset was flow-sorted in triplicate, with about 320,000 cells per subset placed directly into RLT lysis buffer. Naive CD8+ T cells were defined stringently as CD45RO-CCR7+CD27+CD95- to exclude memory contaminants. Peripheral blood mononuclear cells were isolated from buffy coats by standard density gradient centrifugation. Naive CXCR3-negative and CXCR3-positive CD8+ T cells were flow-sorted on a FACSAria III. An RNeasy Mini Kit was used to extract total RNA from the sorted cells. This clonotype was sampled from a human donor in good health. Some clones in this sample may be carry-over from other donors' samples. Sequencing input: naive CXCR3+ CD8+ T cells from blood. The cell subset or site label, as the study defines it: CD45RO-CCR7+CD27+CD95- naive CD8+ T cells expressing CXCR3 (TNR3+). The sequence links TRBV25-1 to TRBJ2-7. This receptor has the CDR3 CASSGPYEQYF.